One T cell receptor beta chain is described in this entry. Its antigen is currently unknown. This sample stems from a study of cytomegalovirus exposure and HLA in healthy donors. PCR primers comprised 60 Vbeta and 13 Jbeta primers. Some clones are missing from TCRdb's copy, which holds only in-frame ones; the method was immunoSEQ multiplex PCR. The sample lists some 200,000 clones, 75% to 90% occurring once. This CDR3 spans 15 amino acids. V shed 0 bases and J shed 0 bases, with 9 bases lying between them. CDR1 MNHEY and CDR2 SVGAGI come from the germline V gene. Overall study results and limits: As a later analysis revealed, most CMV-associated TCR beta chains appeared HLA-restricted.

The chain has TRBV6-5 and TRBJ2-7; no clear D. This receptor was obtained from a man aged 45 to 65 in good health and CMV-seronegative. The sequenced sample was PBMCs. The CDR3 DNA sequence: TGTGCCAGCAGTTACTCAGGAGCAACCTCCTACGAGCAGTACTTC. It specifies CASSYSGATSYEQYF.